These T cell receptor beta chains were read from a single sample in a study of shared T cell receptors in the human thymus. Assay: immunoSEQ multiplex PCR; the TCRdb copy retains only in-frame clones and omits some. The sample shows under 850,000 clones, approximately 88% of them seen only once. This sample was also put to use in a study of human thymus T cells.

Sequencing was carried out using thymocytes. The receptor source for this set is a boy under two years old with a congenital heart defect. Both conserved end residues are part of each CDR3. A D gene is named only where the DNA matches it firmly. Clone size appears in some rows only: once, few, many, or a class for an expanded clone.

>TRBV19|TRBD2|TRBJ2-1|-
CASSIHLAGGNEQFF
TGTGCCAGTAGTATTCACCTAGCGGGAGGGAATGAGCAGTTCTTC
>TRBV19|-|TRBJ2-6|-
CASSIQGSGANVLTF
TGTGCCAGTAGTATTCAGGGTTCTGGGGCCAACGTCCTGACTTTC
>TRBV21-1|-|TRBJ1-2|-
CASSQRVEQERHGYTF
TGTGCCAGCAGCCAGAGGGTGGAACAAGAGAGGCACGGCTACACCTTC
>TRBV11-3|TRBD2|TRBJ2-1|-
CASSLGAGAVDEQFF
TGTGCCAGCAGCTTAGGAGCGGGAGCAGTCGATGAGCAGTTCTTC
>TRBV14|TRBD2|TRBJ2-7|-
CASSPDREVAGVNTYEQYF
TGTGCCAGCAGCCCCGACAGGGAGGTAGCGGGAGTGAATACCTACGAGCAGTACTTC
>TRBV10-3|-|TRBJ2-7|-
CAISELERRVLSYEQYF
TGTGCCATCAGTGAGTTGGAGCGGAGGGTACTCTCCTACGAGCAGTACTTC
>TRBV11-3|TRBD1|TRBJ2-1|-
CASSLGRGQCLGNEQFF
TGTGCCAGCAGCTTAGGTAGGGGACAGTGCCTAGGGAATGAGCAGTTCTTC
>TRBV27|-|TRBJ2-4|once
CASSPRPAEHIQYF
TGTGCCAGCAGTCCCCGACCCGCGGAACACATTCAGTACTTC
>TRBV30|-|TRBJ2-7|once
CAWLKGGRTYEQYF
TGTGCCTGGTTGAAGGGCGGGCGAACCTACGAGCAGTACTTC
>TRBV30|TRBD2|TRBJ2-3|-
CAWRWREGPTGTQYF
TGTGCCTGGAGATGGCGGGAGGGCCCGACAGGTACGCAGTATTTT